This T cell receptor beta chain was profiled in a study of vaccination and CD4 T cells after COVID-19. Study findings and constraints: SARS-CoV-2-reactive clonotypes showed a nonsignificant median rise from approximately 21 to 40.

Oncomine TCR Beta short-read sequencing was applied to DNA from cultured CD4+ T cells. TCRdb reprocessed the PCR reads via MiXCR and lists one record per CDR3 protein. The data contain roughly 7,600 distinct CDR3 sequences, 20% to 25% of them singletons. Described treatment: approximately 11-day PBMC culture with coronavirus spike peptide pools or control peptides (ViraFEST assay). This clonotype was counted a few times. Antigen specificity is unknown. The sample consisted of CD4+ T cells from blood, cultured in vitro, taken after SARS-CoV-2 vaccination. This receptor was identified in a human donor who had recovered from COVID-19.

This CDR3 is CATETGGGYEQYF. CDR3 sequence (DNA): TGTGCCACGGAGACAGGGGGCGGCTACGAGCAGTACTTC. V and J are TRBV19 and TRBJ2-7, with 10 bases fitting TRBD1. CDR1 is LNHDA, CDR2 SQIVND, per germline (reference sequence). The CDR3 is 13 amino acids. With 10 bases clipped from V and 3 bases from J, the junction kept 6 bases outside the gene matches.